This T cell receptor (beta chain) derives from a study of shared clonotypes between healthy human individuals. Study-wide findings and caveats: Compared with clonotypes that all four donors shared, non-shared clonotypes had lower generation probabilities. Generally, estimated richness proved larger in naive subsets than it did in memory subsets.

As regards this clone: Antigen: not known.

CD8 cells regarded as naive lacked CD45RO, were positively chosen for CCR7, and omitted terminally differentiated effector memory CD45RA+ cells. Authors' processing steps: ImmunoSEQ junction-only sequences lacked quality scores, so their filtering differed. Only in-frame clones appear in the TCRdb table, and some are missing; sequencing was by immunoSEQ multiplex PCR. For V, J and clone size, that table is used; D and trimming come from the DNA. The sample consists of approximately 2,000,000 clones, roughly 93% of them appearing once. Trimming left V 0 bases short and J 3 bases short, with 10 bases between. Germline CDR1 and CDR2: SGDLS and YYNGEE. The CDR3 runs to 15 residues.

The origin of this receptor is a young man in good health. Some clones in this sample may be carry-over from other donors' samples. The chain is built from TRBV9 and TRBJ1-5; D is undetermined. The sequenced sample was naive CD8+ T cells from PBMCs. The CDR3 loop reads CASSVGGGNNQPQHF. The CDR3 bases are TGTGCCAGCAGCGTAGGGGGAGGGAACAATCAGCCCCAGCATTTT. Full variable domain (missing parts from reference TRBV9 and TRBJ1-5): DSGVTQTPKHLITATGQRVTLRCSPRSGDLSVYWYQQSLDQGLQFLIQYYNGEERAKGNILERFSAQQFPDLHSELNLSSLELGDSALYFCASSVGGGNNQPQHFGDGTRLSIL.